This TCR beta chain is drawn from a study of T cell responses to AZD1222 COVID-19 vaccine. This table comes from immunoSEQ multiplex PCR, and its TCRdb copy is limited to in-frame clones, with some not included. The sample contains some 120,000 clones, about 90% of which appear only once. General study results and limits: Most donors were white British, females outnumbered males, and clonal diversity was possibly underestimated.

A word on this clone: Antigen: not known.

Trimming removed 3 bases at V and 8 bases at J, with 13 bases between. Germline loops: CDR1 MNHNS, CDR2 SASEGT. The CDR3 covers 13 residues. The sequence came from an adult in good health. The starting material was peripheral blood, obtained on day 0 of AZD1222 vaccination. The chain links TRBV6-1 to TRBJ1-1; D is undetermined. CDR3 region: CASSEVVNPEAFF. The CDR3 coding sequence is TGTGCCAGCAGTGAGGTGGTTAACCCCGAAGCTTTCTTT.